This TCR beta chain derives from a study of T cells after yellow fever vaccination (dated by TCRdb to about 2019). A note on the overall study: The SMART-Seq v4 Ultra Low Input RNA kit was used to prepare libraries from fractions with low cell numbers. Bulk PBMC replicates and cell subsets were isolated from blood drawn at multiple timepoints before and after both primary and secondary immunization. Two healthy male donors, one aged 18 to 29 and one aged 30 to 39 years, were included in the cohort. To follow T-cell clones before and after primary and booster YFV17D yellow fever vaccination, bulk TCR alpha and beta repertoires were sequenced over time. Overall study results and their limits: After the booster, most of the clones that had expanded following primary vaccination were detected again (around 97% of CD4 and around nine tenths of CD8), which suggests that memory was broadly maintained. The study included only a couple of donors, which limits how far the findings can be generalized. A small fraction of clonotypes showed up in both the CD4 and CD8 compartments, probably as a result of convergent recombination. Compared with the primary T-cell response, the secondary T-cell response was weaker but faster, peaking on day 5 rather than day 15. FACS-sorted repertoires could contain abundant contaminating clonotypes from the bulk population, so computational filtering was required.

This clonotype was counted many times. It has no known antigen specificity. The record has no base qualities; no much larger clone is one base away. The treatment or condition label corresponds to: live attenuated yellow fever vaccine strain. At each blood-draw timepoint, two biological replicates of bulk PBMCs were collected. A standard Ficoll-Paque protocol was used to isolate PBMCs from peripheral blood. TriZol was used to extract RNA from bulk PBMCs, from CD4 and CD8 fractions, and from dextramer-positive and dextramer-negative fractions. The CDR3 spans 16 residues, from the cysteine through the phenylalanine. Only the CDR3 DNA stays, 48 bases, in frame from base 1. CDR1 and CDR2 are drawn from the germline V gene (reference sequence): DFQATT, SNEGSKA. Germline trimming: 3 bases from V, 3 bases from J; junction bases outside gene matches: 9. Synthesis of TCR cDNA relied on 5'RACE template switching, a step that introduced a universal primer site along with unique molecular identifiers. Priming of cDNA synthesis was performed from both the TCR alpha and TCR beta constant segments. Two PCR steps were used to amplify libraries, with sample barcodes and sequencing adapters being added in the second step. Sequencing of the libraries was done on either Illumina HiSeq 2500 (2x100 bp) or NovaSeq (2x150 bp). For the original study's pipeline: MIGEC handled demultiplexing of reads and collapsing into UMI consensus sequences, while MiXCR performed V(D)J alignment. Using edgeR on replicate PBMC samples, clonotypes were called vaccine-responding if FDR was below 0.01 and the log2 fold change was above 5 up to day 15. Bulk clonotypes were assigned CD4 or CD8 identity according to which sequenced CD4 or CD8 repertoire held them at higher abundance. The public sequencing data were trimmed at Q25 with fastp and processed into clonotypes with MiXCR by TCRdb, which kept only in-frame beta chains. Under each unique CDR3 protein, matching rows form one entry showing the most common genes and DNA. The V and J calls and clone size come from TCRdb's table, not from the authors' own analysis. The sample table shows about 630,000 distinct CDR3 sequences, and 12% are seen once. The ten largest make up more than 12% of the sample.

This sample comprised PBMCs, obtained on the day of the yellow fever booster vaccination. The V and J genes are TRBV20-1 and TRBJ2-7; 12 bases in between match TRBD2. The source of this sequence is a man aged 25-45 years who received the YFV17D yellow fever vaccine. The nucleotides read TGCAGTGCTAGTGCTAGCGGGAGGGCCGTGTTCTACGAGCAGTACTTC. Translated, it gives CSASASGRAVFYEQYF.